Listed below are T cell receptor beta chains from one sample, sequenced in a study of cytomegalovirus exposure and HLA in healthy donors. Profiling relied on immunoSEQ multiplex PCR, and the TCRdb table lists in-frame clones only, not all of them. The listing records 40,000 to 45,000 clones. Sequencing was done on a sample of PBMCs. The receptors shown here come from a man aged 25-45 years in good health and CMV-seronegative. Both conserved end residues are part of each CDR3. A D gene is named only where the DNA matches it firmly.

v_call	j_call	d_call	cdr3_aa	cdr3_nt
TRBV6-5	TRBJ1-4	TRBD1	CASKPYRGMNEKLFF	TGTGCCAGCAAACCTTACAGGGGGATGAATGAAAAACTGTTTTTT
TRBV4-3	TRBJ2-7	.	CASSQGRANEQYF	TGCGCCAGCAGCCAAGGGAGGGCCAACGAGCAGTACTTC
TRBV4-1	TRBJ2-5	TRBD1	CASSYWTGVSGETQYF	TGCGCCAGCAGCTATTGGACAGGGGTTTCGGGGGAGACCCAGTACTTC
TRBV5-1	TRBJ2-7	TRBD2	CASSLLAGGPREQYF	TGCGCCAGCAGCTTACTAGCGGGGGGGCCGAGGGAGCAGTACTTC
TRBV7-6	TRBJ2-5	TRBD1	CASSARDRGLETQYF	TGTGCCAGCAGCGCCCGGGACAGGGGGCTTGAGACCCAGTACTTC
TRBV5-1	TRBJ2-2	.	CASSIRQAPNTGELFF	TGCGCCAGCAGCATCCGACAGGCCCCTAACACCGGGGAGCTGTTTTTT
TRBV7-2	TRBJ2-7	.	CASSLGATRYEQYF	TGTGCCAGCAGCTTAGGGGCCACTAGGTACGAGCAGTACTTC
TRBV13	TRBJ2-1	TRBD2	CASSSSGSSPYNEQFF	TGTGCCAGCAGCTCCAGCGGGAGTAGCCCCTACAATGAGCAGTTCTTC
TRBV5-1	TRBJ1-2	TRBD1	CASSLVQGANYGYTF	TGCGCCAGCAGCTTGGTCCAGGGGGCTAACTATGGCTACACCTTC
TRBV27	TRBJ2-3	TRBD1	CASSVLTGGVTDTQYF	TGTGCCAGCAGTGTACTCACAGGGGGTGTCACAGATACGCAGTATTTT
TRBV4-1	TRBJ1-5	.	CASSQLGRGEGNQPQHF	TGCGCCAGCAGCCAATTGGGCCGGGGAGAGGGCAATCAGCCCCAGCATTTT
TRBV7-9	TRBJ2-7	.	CASSLDYTRDEQYF	TGTGCCAGCAGCTTAGACTATACACGTGACGAGCAGTACTTC
TRBV29-1	TRBJ1-2	.	CSVDPSFRTAENYGYTF	TGCAGCGTTGATCCCTCGTTTCGGACAGCTGAAAACTATGGCTACACCTTC
TRBV5-1	TRBJ1-2	TRBD1	CASSVEPGTESLVYGYTF	TGCGCCAGCAGCGTGGAACCCGGGACAGAGTCCCTAGTCTATGGCTACACCTTC
TRBV5-4	TRBJ1-1	.	CASSYLNSGTEAFF	TGTGCCAGCAGCTACCTGAACTCGGGCACTGAAGCTTTCTTT
TRBV19	TRBJ2-2	TRBD1	CASNKAGTAGELFF	TGTGCCAGTAATAAGGCAGGGACAGCCGGGGAGCTGTTTTTT
TRBV4-3	TRBJ2-7	TRBD2	CASSQDLAGGYYEQYF	TGCGCCAGCAGCCAAGATTTAGCGGGGGGATACTACGAGCAGTACTTC
TRBV5-1	TRBJ2-3	TRBD2	CASSLQRGSPSTDTQYF	TGCGCCAGCAGCTTACAACGCGGGAGCCCTAGCACAGATACGCAGTATTTT
TRBV19	TRBJ1-6	.	CASTSTVPFSPLHF	TGTGCCAGTACCTCGACAGTCCCCTTTTCACCCCTCCACTTT
TRBV20-1	TRBJ2-1	.	CSALHDREQFF	TGCAGTGCTCTACATGACAGGGAGCAGTTCTTC
TRBV11-3	TRBJ2-7	TRBD1	CASSQGQGSSYEQYF	TGTGCCAGCAGCCAGGGACAGGGAAGCTCCTACGAGCAGTACTTC
TRBV5-1	TRBJ2-1	TRBD2	CAGSTGLAAYNEQFF	TGCGCCGGATCTACAGGACTAGCGGCCTACAATGAGCAGTTCTTC
TRBV2	TRBJ2-7	.	CASSESRGGQYF	TGTGCCAGCAGTGAGTCAAGGGGAGGCCAGTACTTC
TRBV5-1	TRBJ1-4	TRBD1	CASSEGQPNEKLFF	TGCGCCAGCAGCGAGGGACAGCCCAATGAAAAACTGTTTTTT
TRBV19	TRBJ2-4	TRBD2	CASSRGGAKNIQYF	TGTGCCAGTAGTCGGGGGGGAGCCAAAAACATTCAGTACTTC
TRBV2	TRBJ2-2	TRBD1	CASRTGTGMTGELFF	TGTGCCAGCCGGACCGGGACAGGGATGACTGGGGAGCTGTTTTTT
TRBV6-5	TRBJ1-1	.	CASSPQRLNTEAFF	TGTGCCAGCAGTCCCCAGAGGTTGAACACTGAAGCTTTCTTT
TRBV5-1	TRBJ1-4	.	CASSRTPGVLNEKLFF	TGCGCCAGCAGCCGGACACCAGGGGTCCTGAATGAAAAACTGTTTTTT
TRBV18	TRBJ2-1	TRBD2	CASSPRAGGSSYNEQFF	TGTGCCAGCTCACCACGAGCGGGGGGCAGCTCCTACAATGAGCAGTTCTTC
TRBV27	TRBJ2-2	TRBD2	CASSPGGDTGELFF	TGTGCCAGCAGTCCCGGGGGGGACACCGGGGAGCTGTTTTTT
TRBV9	TRBJ1-1	TRBD1	CASSVEGQGFTEAFF	TGTGCCAGCAGCGTAGAGGGACAGGGTTTCACTGAAGCTTTCTTT
TRBV4-1	TRBJ2-7	TRBD2	CASSPGLATHYEQYF	TGCGCCAGCAGCCCCGGACTAGCGACACACTACGAGCAGTACTTC
TRBV19	TRBJ2-7	.	CASSMNRAYEQYF	TGTGCCAGTAGTATGAACAGGGCCTACGAGCAGTACTTC
TRBV7-2	TRBJ1-6	.	CASSLKSNSPLHF	TGTGCCAGCAGCTTAAAAAGCAATTCACCCCTCCACTTT
TRBV7-9	TRBJ2-7	.	CASSRQAEQYF	TGTGCCAGCAGTCGACAGGCCGAGCAGTACTTC
TRBV9	TRBJ2-3	TRBD2	CASSVKPGTSGGHIPDTQYF	TGTGCCAGCAGCGTAAAACCCGGGACTAGCGGGGGTCACATCCCAGATACGCAGTATTTT
TRBV19	TRBJ2-7	TRBD1	CASSLTGTGVVNEQYF	TGTGCCAGTAGTCTAACCGGGACAGGGGTTGTCAACGAGCAGTACTTC
TRBV7-7	TRBJ2-7	.	CASSLAQESYEQYF	TGTGCTAGCAGCTTAGCGCAGGAAAGCTACGAGCAGTACTTC
TRBV18	TRBJ1-5	TRBD1	CASSPERATGVGNQPQHF	TGTGCCAGCTCCCCAGAACGGGCGACAGGGGTGGGCAATCAGCCCCAGCATTTT
TRBV5-1	TRBJ2-5	TRBD1	CASSSGQVAVETQYF	TGCGCCAGCAGCTCGGGACAGGTAGCCGTGGAGACCCAGTACTTC
TRBV4-1	TRBJ2-7	.	CASSHHMIGKSKGYEQYF	TGCGCCAGCAGCCACCACATGATCGGGAAAAGTAAGGGCTACGAGCAGTACTTC
TRBV14	TRBJ1-1	.	CASSPFGGHTEAFF	TGTGCCAGCAGCCCTTTCGGGGGTCACACTGAAGCTTTCTTT
TRBV29-1	TRBJ1-5	.	CSVGFGSQPQHF	TGCAGCGTTGGATTTGGGAGTCAGCCCCAGCATTTT
TRBV10-3	TRBJ2-6	TRBD1	CAISDPGQLDVLTF	TGTGCCATCAGTGACCCGGGACAGCTCGACGTCCTGACTTTC
TRBV7-9	TRBJ2-1	.	CASSLVLQGPEQFF	TGTGCCAGCAGCTTAGTCCTCCAGGGGCCTGAGCAGTTCTTC
TRBV13	TRBJ2-5	.	CASSLVSGENQYF	TGTGCCAGCAGCTTAGTTAGCGGAGAGAACCAGTACTTC
TRBV27	TRBJ2-2	.	CATGTSNTGELFF	TGTGCCACCGGGACTTCGAACACCGGGGAGCTGTTTTTT